The 2 T cell receptor beta chains presented below share a single source sample, sequenced in a study of OX40 agonist ivuxolimab in advanced cancers. Receptor amplification or capture employed the immunoSEQ multiplex PCR assay. TCRdb limited this immuneACCESS table to in-frame rearrangements with V and J called. A share of clones is missing; checked studies link under half to unresolved V genes, and the rest is unexplained. The sample includes 50,000 to 65,000 clones, with more than 85% observed a single time. The top ten constitute just over 1.4% of the sample. The sample in question was CD4+ or CD8+ T cells sorted from blood, obtained in a trial of the OX40 agonist ivuxolimab. The receptor set was obtained from an adult with an advanced solid tumor such as melanoma, head and neck, liver or kidney cancer.

The V call is TRBV29-1, the J call TRBJ1-2, with D possibly TRBD1 on 6 matching bases. The germline V gene encodes CDR1 SQVTM and CDR2 ANQGSEA. The CDR3 runs 8 residues. CDR3 nucleotide sequence: TGCGCGGGGGGCGGCTACACCTTC. Its translation: CAGGGYTF.

This chain connects TRBV5-1 to TRBJ2-3; D unclear. Trimming shortened V by 4 bases and J by 2 bases, and 8 bases separated the two germline ends. Per germline, CDR1 SGHRS and CDR2 YFSETQ. The CDR3 consists of 13 residues. CDR3 DNA sequence: TGCGCCAGCAGCCCAGGATACACAGATACGCAGTATTTT. It encodes CASSPGYTDTQYF.